The 14 T cell receptor beta chains given below trace back to one sample, sequenced in a study of CD4+ T cells in melanoma (dated by TCRdb to 2022 to 2024). Library preparation was by the immunoSEQ multiplex PCR assay. TCRdb obtained this table from immuneACCESS and retained in-frame rearrangements with V and J assigned. These tables miss some clones; where compared with another copy, unresolved V genes account for less than half of the shortfall, and the remainder is unexplained. The sample contains about 10,000 clones, approximately 68% of them found a single time. Around an eighth of the sample lies in the top ten. Input material: cells from a culture (not recorded whether cultured in vitro). These receptors all stem from a human donor with melanoma.

There are a few counts of this clone. V usage is TRBV7-2 and J usage is TRBJ1-2, with D perhaps matching TRBD1 (6 bases). The CDR3 is 14 residues long. V gave up 4 bases and J gave up 7 bases, with 16 bases separating them. Germline CDR1 SGHTA, CDR2 FQGNSA. The CDR3 loop is CASSSLQGRSGYTF. Written as DNA, the CDR3 is TGTGCCAGCAGCTCTCTTCAGGGGCGGAGTGGCTACACCTTC.

The chain couples TRBV10-3 to TRBJ2-1; 14 bases align to TRBD2. This CDR3 is 15 amino acids long. CDR1 and CDR2 (germline): ENHRY, SYGVKD. J was trimmed by 9 bases and V by 6 bases; bases with no gene match: 7. CDR3 region: CAISETSGGAIEQFF. CDR3 nucleotides: TGTGCCATCAGCGAGACTAGCGGGGGGGCAATTGAGCAGTTCTTC.

The chain combines TRBV11-3 with TRBJ2-5; D ambiguous. CDR3 length equals 14 residues. V lost 6 bases and J lost 5, with 16 bases in between. The germline V gene encodes CDR1 SGHNT and CDR2 YENEEA. The CDR3 is CASRGLGRRETQYF. The CDR3 DNA reads as TGTGCCAGCAGAGGGTTAGGACGAAGGGAGACCCAGTACTTC. Together with reference TRBV11-3 and TRBJ2-5, the CDR3 gives the full variable domain: EAGVVQSPRYKIIEKKQPVAFWCNPISGHNTLYWYLQNLGQGPELLIRYENEEAVDDSQLPKDRFSAERLKGVDSTLKIQPAELGDSAVYLCASRGLGRRETQYFGPGTRLLVL.

In its sample, this clone was seen a few times. V and J are TRBV7-9 and TRBJ2-3; 10 nucleotides agree with TRBD2. This CDR3 region has 16 residues. J was trimmed by 2 bases and V by 5 bases; bases with no gene match: 7. The germline CDR1 and CDR2 sequences are SEHNR and FQNEAQ (reference sequence). The DNA of the CDR3 is TGTGCCAGCAGCATCCAGCGGGGGGGATCCACAGATACGCAGTATTTT. Protein sequence: CASSIQRGGSTDTQYF.

This clone was seen only once. V is TRBV10-2 and J is TRBJ2-7, with 12 bases identical to TRBD2. Germline CDR1 and CDR2: WSHSY and SAAADI. The V gene end was trimmed by 6 bases and the J gene end by 5 bases; junction bases not matched to a gene: 8. The CDR3 is 15 residues long. Written as DNA, the CDR3 is TGCGCCAGCAGGTACACTAGCGGGGGGCGGCACGAGCAGTACTTC. Residues: CASRYTSGGRHEQYF.

This clone was counted between two and nine times. Written as DNA, the CDR3 is TGTGCCAGCAGTTACTTCCGACGTTCGACCGGGGAGCTGTTTTTT. It is translated as CASSYFRRSTGELFF. The chain is built from TRBV6-5 and TRBJ2-2, with unresolved D. Germline loops: CDR1 MNHEY, CDR2 SVGAGI. This CDR3 spans 15 amino acids. V shed 1 base and J shed 5 bases, with 11 bases lying between them.

This clone was recorded a few times. As DNA, the CDR3 is TGTGCCAGCAGCTCCCCAGGGGGGCGGAATGAGCAGTTCTTC. Its protein is CASSSPGGRNEQFF. The chain uses TRBV7-8 and TRBJ2-1; weak D call: TRBD1 (7 bases). CDR1 is SGHVS, CDR2 FQNEAQ, per germline. Trimming removed 4 bases at V and 7 bases at J, with 14 bases between. The CDR3 runs 14 residues.

V is TRBV7-2 and J is TRBJ2-7; 9 bases match TRBD1. Trimming cost V 5 bases and J 5 bases; bases outside gene matches: 7. The germline V gene has CDR1 SGHTA and CDR2 FQGNSA. CDR3 length: 14 residues. CDR3 sequence reads: CASSPDRGVNEQYF. The CDR3 DNA reads TGTGCCAGCAGCCCGGACAGGGGAGTTAACGAGCAGTACTTC.

V usage is TRBV11-2 and J usage is TRBJ2-3; D possibly corresponds to TRBD2 (5 bases). The CDR3 length is 14 residues. V was shortened by 5 bases and J by 8 bases, with 17 bases between the two germline ends. Per germline, CDR1 SGHAT and CDR2 FQNNGV. The DNA of the CDR3 is TGTGCCAGCAGCCCCGGGGTGGCCTCGGGTACGCAGTATTTT. Protein: CASSPGVASGTQYF.

This clone was seen once. This chain uses TRBV7-3 with TRBJ1-5; D is undetermined. Germline CDR1 is SGHTA and CDR2 is FQGTGA. With 2 bases removed from V and 7 bases from J, the gap between germline ends came to 6 bases. This CDR3 spans 12 amino acids. The CDR3 coding sequence is TGTGCCAGCAGCTTAGCAGGACAGCCCCAGCATTTT. Amino acids: CASSLAGQPQHF.

The chain combines TRBV5-1 with TRBJ1-1, with D possibly being TRBD1 (5 bases). This CDR3 has 14 amino acids. V was shortened by 1 base and J by 2 bases, with 9 bases between the two germline ends. Germline V lookup: CDR1 SGHRS, CDR2 YFSETQ. The CDR3 DNA follows: TGCGCCAGCAGCTTGATGACAGAAAACACTGAAGCTTTCTTT. Its protein product is CASSLMTENTEAFF.

Points on this clone: Other DNA sequences in this specimen translate into the identical CDR3. This rearrangement joins TRBV28 to TRBJ1-2, with D uncertain. Trimming took off 2 bases at V and 5 bases at J, with 6 bases between the two ends. Germline values: CDR1 MDHEN, CDR2 SYDVKM. This CDR3 has 12 residues. The CDR3 DNA sequence: TGTGCCAGCAGTTTAAGATTATATGGCTACACCTTC. Amino acid sequence: CASSLRLYGYTF.

The CDR3 sequence: CASSLSSQGTYEQYF. The CDR3 nucleotides are TGCGCCAGCAGCTTGTCCTCGCAGGGGACCTACGAGCAGTACTTC. The chain employs TRBV5-1 and TRBJ2-7, with D possibly matching TRBD1 (6 bases). V was pared by 1 base and J by 2 bases, with 13 bases between. From germline, CDR1 is SGHRS and CDR2 YFSETQ. This CDR3 is 15 amino acids long.

The chain joins TRBV14 to TRBJ1-1; D is perhaps TRBD1 (5 bases). With 3 bases removed from V and 7 bases from J, the gap between germline ends came to 15 bases. The CDR3 is 14 amino acids. CDR1 SGHDN and CDR2 FVKESK come from the germline V gene. CDR3 residues: CASSQQYQGGEAFF. The CDR3 DNA reads as TGTGCCAGCAGCCAGCAGTATCAGGGAGGTGAAGCTTTCTTT.